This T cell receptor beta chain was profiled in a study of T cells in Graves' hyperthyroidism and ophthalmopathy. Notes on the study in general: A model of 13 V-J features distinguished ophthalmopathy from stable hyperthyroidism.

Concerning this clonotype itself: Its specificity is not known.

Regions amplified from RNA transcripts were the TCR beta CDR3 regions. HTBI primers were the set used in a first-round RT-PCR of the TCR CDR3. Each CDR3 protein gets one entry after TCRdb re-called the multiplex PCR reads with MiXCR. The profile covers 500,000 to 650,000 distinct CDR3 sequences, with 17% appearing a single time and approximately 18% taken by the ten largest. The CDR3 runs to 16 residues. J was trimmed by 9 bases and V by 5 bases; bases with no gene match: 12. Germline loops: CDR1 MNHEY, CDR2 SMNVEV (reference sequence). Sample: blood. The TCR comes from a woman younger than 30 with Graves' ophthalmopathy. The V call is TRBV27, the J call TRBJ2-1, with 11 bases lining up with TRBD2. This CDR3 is CASSHRLSGGAREQFF. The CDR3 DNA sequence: TGTGCCAGCAGTCACCGACTTAGCGGGGGGGCCCGTGAGCAGTTCTTC.